This T cell receptor (beta chain) was sequenced for a study of blood T cell repertoires in COVID-19. About the study: Sources were T cells, B-cell-depleted T cells, or PBMCs; the material itself was cDNA or gDNA.

This clone has just a few counts. In the study's own analysis: Nucleated cell number was recorded as an estimate derived from reference gene primer amplification. Assay: immunoSEQ multiplex PCR; the TCRdb copy retains only in-frame clones and omits some. That table furnishes V, J and clone size, whereas the DNA furnished D and trimming. In the table there are about 140,000 clones, roughly four fifths of which are singletons. This CDR3 has 16 amino acids. V lost 5 bases, J lost 0 bases, and 14 bases lay in between. Per germline, CDR1 SNHLY and CDR2 FYNNEI. The chain carries TRBV2 and TRBJ1-3, with D unclear. Sequenced: peripheral blood. The origin of this receptor is a human donor in a cohort sampled during active COVID-19. For the CDR3, the DNA is TGTGCCAGCAGTTCCGTCACAGCTTACTCTGGAAACACCATATATTTT. It codes for CASSSVTAYSGNTIYF.